This TCR beta chain was found in a study of OX40 agonist ivuxolimab in advanced cancers. This CDR3 is 16 amino acids long. V gave up 7 bases and J gave up 6 bases; unmatched junction bases: 12. The V gene's germline CDR1 is LNHDA and CDR2 SQIVND (reference sequence). The method was immunoSEQ multiplex PCR; TCRdb's version includes in-frame clones alone and lacks a portion of them. Of 65,000 to 95,000 clones listed, about four fifths are singletons. The gene calls are TRBV19 and TRBJ1-5; TRBD1 matches at 10 bases. The source is an adult with an advanced solid tumor such as melanoma, head and neck, liver or kidney cancer. The material sequenced was CD4+ or CD8+ T cells sorted from blood, taken in a trial of the OX40 agonist ivuxolimab. CDR3 sequence reads: CASNPRDRGRRQPQHF. In DNA form, the CDR3 reads TGTGCCAGTAACCCCCGGGACAGGGGTAGGCGTCAGCCCCAGCATTTT.